The 25 T cell receptor beta chains in this list originate from one sample, sequenced in a study of shared clonotypes between healthy human individuals. TCRdb's table, derived via immunoSEQ multiplex PCR, lists solely in-frame clones and lacks some. The repertoire holds approximately 2,000,000 clones, with about nine tenths as singletons. What was sequenced was naive CD4+ T cells from PBMCs. The subset was: CD45RA+ positively selected. The source is a man in his late teens or twenties in good health. Some clones in this sample may be carry-over from other donors' samples.

The V gene is TRBV5-6, the J gene TRBJ1-2; a weak D match, TRBD1 (6 bases). This CDR3 region has 15 residues. The germline V gene encodes CDR1 SGHDT and CDR2 YYEEEE. Trimming stripped 3 bases from V and 3 bases from J, with 15 bases between. Written as DNA, the CDR3 is TGTGCCAGCAGCTCGTTTTTAAACAGGGACTATGGCTACACCTTC. Its translation is CASSSFLNRDYGYTF.

Comment on this clone: Within the sample, other DNA sequences also encode this same CDR3. The chain is built from TRBV6-5 and TRBJ1-1; D remains ambiguous. Germline CDR1 and CDR2: MNHEY and SVGAGI. CDR3 size: 12 residues. The V end lost 4 bases, the J end lost 1 base, and 4 bases lay between the germline ends. CDR3 nucleotides: TGTGCCAGCAGTTCTAGGAACACTGAAGCTTTCTTT. Residues: CASSSRNTEAFF.

The chain recombines TRBV30 with TRBJ2-1; no clear D gene. This CDR3 spans 10 amino acids. Trimming took 3 bases from V and 9 from J, leaving 6 bases between them. The germline gives CDR1 GTSNPN, CDR2 SVGIG (reference sequence). This CDR3 is CAWRRTEQFF. The CDR3, as DNA: TGTGCCTGGAGGCGGACTGAGCAGTTCTTC.

Of note for this clone: This specimen includes other DNA sequences encoding the same CDR3. V is TRBV2 and J is TRBJ1-1; D unresolved. V was cut by 0 bases and J by 0 bases, with 8 bases left in between. Germline V CDR1 and CDR2: SNHLY, FYNNEI. The CDR3 contains 15 residues. In nucleotides, the CDR3 is TGTGCCAGCAGTGAAGCGGGCAGGTTGAACACTGAAGCTTTCTTT. Encoded protein: CASSEAGRLNTEAFF.

The rearrangement links TRBV30 to TRBJ2-5, with 11 nucleotides matching TRBD1. The end of the DNA aligns better with TRBJ2-7, so the J call may be wrong. There are 15 residues in the CDR3. Germline loops: CDR1 GTSNPN, CDR2 SVGIG (reference sequence). In DNA, the CDR3 is TGTGCCTGGAGTGCCGGGACAGGGGGAGGCTACGAGCAGTACTTC. Translation gives CAWSAGTGGGYEQYF.

The V gene is TRBV2, the J gene TRBJ1-3; D call uncertain. The length of the CDR3 is 13 residues. The V gene lost 10 bases and the J gene lost 2 bases, with 12 bases spanning the gap. CDR1 is SNHLY and CDR2 is FYNNEI in the germline V gene. The CDR3 spells CATESYPGNTIYF. DNA of the CDR3: TGTGCCACCGAGTCATACCCTGGAAACACCATATATTTT.

The chain combines TRBV21-1 with TRBJ2-7; the listed D gene, TRBD1, was not tested against the DNA. TRBV21-1 corresponds to a pseudogene. The CDR3 spans 15 residues. The CDR3 DNA reads as TGTGCCAGCAGCAAAGCGCGGCAGGGGGCCTACGAGCAGTACTTC. It translates to CASSKARQGAYEQYF.

This chain uses TRBV6-1 with TRBJ2-1; the D gene could be TRBD1 or TRBD2 (5 bases each). Trimming removed 2 bases from V and 8 bases from J, with 13 bases in between. The CDR3 has 14 residues. The germline CDR1 and CDR2 sequences are MNHNS and SASEGT. The CDR3, as DNA: TGTGCCAGCAGTGAAAAGGGACGAGCGTATGAGCAGTTCTTC. It is translated as CASSEKGRAYEQFF.

This chain uses TRBV5-1 with TRBJ2-7; possible D gene TRBD2, 6 bases. Trimming took 0 bases from V and 5 from J, leaving 9 bases between them. Germline V lookup: CDR1 SGHRS, CDR2 YFSETQ. The CDR3 spans 13 residues. CDR3: CASSLGGTDEQYF. The CDR3 DNA reads TGCGCCAGCAGCTTGGGCGGGACGGACGAGCAGTACTTC.

On this clone: Other nucleotide sequences from this sample produce the same CDR3. The chain carries TRBV5-1 and TRBJ2-7; a weak D match, TRBD2 (6 bases). V gave up 0 bases and J gave up 2 bases, with 12 bases separating them. The CDR3 totals 15 residues. Germline CDR1 and CDR2: SGHRS and YFSETQ. DNA of the CDR3: TGCGCCAGCAGCTTGGGCCTAGCGAGAACCTACGAGCAGTACTTC. The encoded protein is CASSLGLARTYEQYF.

The rearrangement links TRBV7-2 to TRBJ2-2; D gene uncertain. The CDR3 totals 16 residues. The germline V gene has CDR1 SGHTA and CDR2 FQGNSA. Trimming shortened V by 5 bases and J by 0 bases, and 13 bases separated the two germline ends. In DNA, the CDR3 is TGTGCCAGCAGCCGGGTTCTATTAACGAACACCGGGGAGCTGTTTTTT. Translation gives CASSRVLLTNTGELFF.

The chain couples TRBV5-1 to TRBJ2-5, with 12 bases matching TRBD1. Germline values: CDR1 SGHRS, CDR2 YFSETQ. V lost 2 bases, J lost 4 bases, and 3 bases stayed unmatched. The CDR3 totals 15 residues. The CDR3 coding sequence is TGCGCCAGCAGCTTAGAGGGACAGGGGGCAGAGACCCAGTACTTC. Residues: CASSLEGQGAETQYF.

In DNA form, the CDR3 reads TGTGCCAGCAGCCGACAGGGGATGGGCTCCTACAATGAGCAGTTCTTC. Its protein product is CASSRQGMGSYNEQFF. V usage is TRBV7-3 and J usage is TRBJ2-1; 8 bases map to TRBD1. The CDR3 is 16 residues long. Germline V gene sequence: CDR1 SGHTA, CDR2 FQGTGA. V dropped 5 bases and J dropped 0; count of bases not matched to a gene: 6.

This sequence joins TRBV18 and TRBJ2-3; the D is unclear. V lost 2 bases, J lost 4 bases, and 4 bases lay in between. The CDR3 has 12 amino acids. The germline V gene has CDR1 KGHSH and CDR2 LQKENI. The CDR3 nucleotides read TGTGCCAGCTCACCAGTGGCAGATACGCAGTATTTT. It yields the protein CASSPVADTQYF.

The chain has TRBV27 and TRBJ2-6, with 10 bases matching TRBD1. Germline V gives CDR1 MNHEY, CDR2 SMNVEV (reference sequence). V was clipped by 5 bases and J by 3 bases; unmatched bases: 10. The CDR3 contains 18 residues. The CDR3 protein is CASSLGQGLGNGANVLTF. The CDR3 coding sequence is TGTGCCAGCAGTCTGGGACAGGGGCTAGGAAATGGGGCCAACGTCCTGACTTTC.

J is TRBJ1-3 and V is TRBV19; TRBD1 is a possible D gene (6 bases). The CDR3 covers 14 residues. Trimming left V 5 bases short and J 5 bases short, with 13 bases between. Germline CDR1 is LNHDA and CDR2 is SQIVND (reference sequence). The CDR3 nucleotides read TGTGCCAGTAGTCCGAGACAGGCTCGAAACACCATATATTTT. This sequence encodes CASSPRQARNTIYF.

A single count supports this clone. The chain combines TRBV18 with TRBJ1-4, with D possibly TRBD1 on 5 matching bases. The CDR3 length is 14 residues. V lost 3 bases and J 8 bases, leaving 13 bases between the germline ends. Germline CDR1 KGHSH, CDR2 LQKENI. The CDR3 bases are TGTGCCAGCTCACCGCGACAGCCCCAGGAAAAACTGTTTTTT. This sequence encodes CASSPRQPQEKLFF.

This clone was seen a few times. For the CDR3, the DNA is TGTGCCAGCTCACCACAGGACGGGGGACAGTACTTC. Its translation is CASSPQDGGQYF. The chain combines TRBV18 with TRBJ2-7; tentative D call: TRBD2 (6 bases). Per germline, CDR1 KGHSH and CDR2 LQKENI. Trimming stripped 1 base from V and 10 bases from J, with 11 bases between. This CDR3 region has 12 residues.

CDR3 nucleotide sequence: TGCGCCAGCAGCTTGGATACAGGCAATGAGCAGTTCTTC. This codes for CASSLDTGNEQFF. The chain is built from TRBV5-1 and TRBJ2-1; the D gene is possibly TRBD1 (5 bases). Per germline, CDR1 SGHRS and CDR2 YFSETQ. V was shortened by 0 bases and J by 6 bases, with 7 bases between the two germline ends. The CDR3 loop spans 13 amino acids.

The chain uses TRBV6-1 and TRBJ2-2, with TRBD2 matching over 7 bases. V lost 3 bases to trimming and J lost 7 bases; unmatched junction nucleotides: 8. CDR1 and CDR2 (germline): MNHNS, SASEGT. The CDR3 extends over 15 amino acids. The CDR3 sequence: CASSDRAGGNGELFF. The CDR3 DNA reads TGTGCCAGCAGTGACCGGGCCGGGGGGAACGGGGAGCTGTTTTTT.

The V gene is TRBV7-2, the J gene TRBJ2-7; D gene unclear. The CDR3 sequence is 15 residues long. From germline, CDR1 is SGHTA and CDR2 FQGNSA. V lost 1 base to trimming and J lost 3 bases, with 13 bases between them. The CDR3 loop reads CASSLGPSQGYEQYF. CDR3 DNA: TGTGCCAGCAGCTTAGGGCCTTCTCAAGGCTACGAGCAGTACTTC.

The J gene is TRBJ2-5, the V gene TRBV30; TRBD1 agrees at 11 bases. This CDR3 has 16 residues. The germline CDR1 and CDR2 sequences are GTSNPN and SVGIG (reference sequence). Germline trimming cut 2 bases from V and 4 bases from J; bases unmatched to any gene: 9. CDR3 in DNA: TGTGCCTGGAGTCCGGGGACAGGGGGGTTCCGAGAGACCCAGTACTTC. It codes for CAWSPGTGGFRETQYF. The entire variable domain, with the rest obtained from reference TRBV30 and TRBJ2-5, is as follows: SQTIHQWPATLVQPVGSPLSLECTVEGTSNPNLYWYRQAAGRGLQLLFYSVGIGQISSEVPQNLSASRPQDRQFILSSKKLLLSDSGFYLCAWSPGTGGFRETQYFGPGTRLLVL.

The chain couples TRBV30 to TRBJ2-7; weak D call: TRBD2 (6 bases). CDR1 GTSNPN and CDR2 SVGIG come from the germline V gene (reference sequence). Trimming left V 0 bases short and J 6 bases short, with 9 bases between. The CDR3 loop spans 12 amino acids. In DNA form, the CDR3 reads TGTGCCTGGAGTGTCAGGAGGGGCGAGCAGTACTTC. Amino acid sequence: CAWSVRRGEQYF. Looking up the rest from reference TRBV30 and TRBJ2-7 gives the full variable domain: SQTIHQWPATLVQPVGSPLSLECTVEGTSNPNLYWYRQAAGRGLQLLFYSVGIGQISSEVPQNLSASRPQDRQFILSSKKLLLSDSGFYLCAWSVRRGEQYFGPGTRLTVT.

The chain is built from TRBV4-2 and TRBJ1-6; D is unresolved. Germline values: CDR1 LGHNA, CDR2 YNFKEQ. The V end lost 0 bases, the J end lost 0 bases, and 9 bases lay between the germline ends. The CDR3 runs 17 residues. The CDR3 loop is CASSQEGRSSYNSPLHF. In DNA form, the CDR3 reads TGTGCCAGCAGCCAAGAGGGCCGTAGCTCCTATAATTCACCCCTCCACTTT.

This clone has only one observation. The chain has TRBV10-3 and TRBJ2-1; 7 positions match TRBD2. V shed 4 bases, J shed 6 bases, and the junction held 9 bases outside the gene matches. From germline, CDR1 is ENHRY and CDR2 SYGVKD. CDR3 length: 15 amino acids. The CDR3 nucleotides read TGTGCCATCAGTGGGTTGGCGGGGGAGGGCAATGAGCAGTTCTTC. Translation gives CAISGLAGEGNEQFF.